The T cell receptor beta chain described here comes from a study of yellow fever vaccine responses in identical twins (dated by TCRdb to the late 2010s). Notes on the research overall: In the study, vaccine-responding T cell clones were precisely tracked in identical twins.

The library was obtained by RT-PCR. These reads were obtained on an Illumina HiSeq 2500. Starting from the raw public reads, TCRdb applied fastp trimming at Q25, assembled clones with MiXCR and retained in-frame beta chains. All rows with the same CDR3 protein become a single entry with the most common DNA and genes. Within this sample are about 6,400 distinct CDR3 sequences, with about four fifths of them counted one time only. Under 4.5% of the sample is held by the ten biggest clonotypes. The junction shows trimming of 0 bases on V and 4 bases on J, plus 19 bases between the germline ends. Spanning cysteine to phenylalanine, the CDR3 consists of 17 amino acids. Of the read, only the CDR3 DNA is kept; its 51 bases are in frame from base 1. The germline V gene supplies CDR1 SQVTM and CDR2 ANQGSEA. On this clonotype itself: It lacks a known antigen. Qualities for individual bases were not recorded, and no much larger clone is one base off.

The paper's findings and limits, for the study overall: According to the authors, the vaccine-induced T cell response in identical twins seemed to be partly convergent and partly specific to each individual.

The sample in question was T cells from blood (PBMCs), unsorted or a sorted subset (not recorded which), obtained before or after yellow fever vaccination (not recorded which). This sequence uses TRBV29-1 and TRBJ2-1; the D gene may be TRBD1 or TRBD2, since each aligns over 6 bases. The clonotype comes from a young woman who received the yellow fever vaccine. Donor details come from another sample of the same person, matched by shared clones. The bases are TGCAGCGTTGAAGAAGGGGGGCACTTCGCATCTTACAATGAGCAGTTCTTC. This translates into CSVEEGGHFASYNEQFF.